This entry lists 9 T cell receptor beta chains sequenced from one sample in a study of shared clonotypes between healthy human individuals. Sequenced by immunoSEQ multiplex PCR; TCRdb stores in-frame clones only, minus some. The sample includes over a million clones, approximately 70% of them seen just once. Sequencing input: memory CD4+ T cells sorted from blood. Subset given: CD45RA-negative fraction. These receptors came from a man aged 18 to 30 in good health.

The chain joins TRBV4-3 to TRBJ2-1; the D gene is possibly TRBD2 (5 bases). V gave up 1 base and J gave up 1 base, with 11 bases separating them. This CDR3 has 16 amino acids. Germline assignment: CDR1 LGHNA and CDR2 YSLEER. The CDR3 region has the DNA TGCGCCAGCAGCCAAGCTCCGGGAATATCCTACAATGAGCAGTTCTTC. It is translated as CASSQAPGISYNEQFF.

This clone was seen a handful of times. The chain has TRBV30 and TRBJ1-2; TRBD1 matches at 9 bases. This CDR3 has 19 amino acids. J gave up 6 bases and V 2 bases, and 22 bases lay outside the gene matches. The germline V gene encodes CDR1 GTSNPN and CDR2 SVGIG (reference sequence). The CDR3 sequence: CAWSRRQGQGILPFDGYTF. In nucleotides, the CDR3 is TGTGCCTGGAGTAGGAGACAGGGACAGGGAATCCTGCCGTTTGATGGCTACACCTTC.

This clone was detected ten times or more. The same CDR3 can be traced to other DNA sequences in this sample. The chain combines TRBV20-1 with TRBJ1-1; D gene uncertain. The CDR3 runs 11 residues. CDR1 DFQATT and CDR2 SNEGSKA come from the germline V gene (reference sequence). With 5 bases removed from V and 4 bases from J, the gap between germline ends came to 8 bases. CDR3 amino acids: CSALLGTEAFF. The CDR3 DNA is TGCAGTGCTCTACTGGGCACTGAAGCTTTCTTT.

This chain uses TRBV19 with TRBJ2-1; 15 nucleotides align to TRBD2. Germline V lookup: CDR1 LNHDA, CDR2 SQIVND (reference sequence). Trimming took 5 bases from V and 14 from J; bases not matched to a gene: 7. This CDR3 region has 14 residues. This chain's CDR3 is CASSSQGTSGRKFF. Here the CDR3 DNA reads TGTGCCAGTAGTTCTCAAGGGACTAGCGGGAGGAAGTTCTTC.

The rearrangement links TRBV6-1 to TRBJ2-5; 10 bases fit TRBD2. From germline, CDR1 is MNHNS and CDR2 SASEGT. The CDR3 is made up of 15 amino acids. Trimming cost V 4 bases and J 2 bases; bases outside gene matches: 4. CDR3 DNA: TGTGCCAGCAGTGCAGGACTAGCGGTACAAGAGACCCAGTACTTC. It specifies CASSAGLAVQETQYF.

V and J are TRBV7-2 and TRBJ2-7, with D tentatively TRBD2 (6 bases). Trimming removed 5 bases at V and 4 bases at J, with 15 bases between. Germline V gene data show CDR1 as SGHTA and CDR2 as FQGNSA. There are 14 residues in the CDR3. CDR3 nucleotide sequence: TGTGCCAGCAGCGCCGTCGCGGGGCTTTACGAGCAGTACTTC. It translates to CASSAVAGLYEQYF.

V is TRBV6-6 and J is TRBJ2-4; D is unclear. Germline CDR1 and CDR2: MNHNY and SVGAGI (reference sequence). The V end lost 6 bases, the J end lost 0 bases, and 15 bases lay between the germline ends. This CDR3 is built from 16 residues. The CDR3 DNA is TGTGCCAGCAGAGATCTTGTCCCGGCAGCCAAAAACATTCAGTACTTC. Protein sequence: CASRDLVPAAKNIQYF.

V gene TRBV5-1 combines with J gene TRBJ2-2; possible D gene TRBD1, 5 bases. Trimming shortened V by 5 bases and J by 2 bases, and 10 bases separated the two germline ends. The CDR3 loop spans 14 amino acids. Germline CDR1 reads SGHRS; CDR2 reads YFSETQ. The CDR3 reads CASRGVSNTGELFF. The DNA for the CDR3 is TGCGCCAGCAGAGGGGTGTCCAACACCGGGGAGCTGTTTTTT.

The rearrangement joins TRBV20-1 to TRBJ1-2, with D possibly being TRBD1 (5 bases). With 6 bases removed from V and 4 bases from J, the gap between germline ends came to 9 bases. The germline V gene encodes CDR1 DFQATT and CDR2 SNEGSKA (reference sequence). The CDR3 is 11 amino acids. The CDR3 region has the DNA TGCAGTGCGGGGGGTAGCTATGGCTACACCTTC. Translation gives CSAGGSYGYTF.